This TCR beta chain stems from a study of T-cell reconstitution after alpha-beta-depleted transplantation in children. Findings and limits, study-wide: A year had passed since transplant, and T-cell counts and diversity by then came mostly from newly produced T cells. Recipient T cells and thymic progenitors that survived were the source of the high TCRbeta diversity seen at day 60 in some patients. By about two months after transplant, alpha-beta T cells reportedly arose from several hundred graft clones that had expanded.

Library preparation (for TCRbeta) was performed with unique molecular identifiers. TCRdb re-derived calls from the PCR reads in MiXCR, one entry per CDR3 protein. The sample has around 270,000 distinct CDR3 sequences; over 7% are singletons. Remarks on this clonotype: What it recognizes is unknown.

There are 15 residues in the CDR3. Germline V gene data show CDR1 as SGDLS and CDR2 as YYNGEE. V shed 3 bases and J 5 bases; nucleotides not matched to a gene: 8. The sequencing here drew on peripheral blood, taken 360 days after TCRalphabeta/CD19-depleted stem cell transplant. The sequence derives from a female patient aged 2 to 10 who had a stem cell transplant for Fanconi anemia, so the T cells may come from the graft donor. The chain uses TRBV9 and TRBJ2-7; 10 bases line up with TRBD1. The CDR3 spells CASSARDRGPHEQYF. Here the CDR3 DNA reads TGTGCCAGCAGCGCCAGGGACAGGGGTCCCCACGAGCAGTACTTC.